This T cell receptor (beta chain) originates from a study of cytomegalovirus exposure and HLA in healthy donors (dated by TCRdb to the late 2010s). A note on the overall study: An earlier analysis of some 600 of the donors reported under 300 Gb of sequence data and 117 million unique TCR beta sequences obtained from some 200 million T cells. On average, approximately 250,000 unique TCR beta nucleotide sequences were sequenced per donor among 398 genotyped donors of the cohort, with about 19% of those sequences being non-productive. Rather than using new phenotypic data, the later analysis identified candidate immune exposures from TCR beta sequences and from how often those sequences occurred across donors. The genetic ancestry cluster associated with self-reported Caucasian donors included approximately 85% of the 300 to 450 genotyped donors. Donor age, sex, ethnicity and CMV serostatus were compiled together with the repertoire data. Roughly 5 DR-DQ haplotypes were handled as single units for association and clustering because linkage in the cohort was strong. Approximately 300 gigabases of sequencing data and roughly 80 million unique TCR sequences made up an early release that covered several hundred HLA-typed donors. A later analysis re-examined previously published TCR beta repertoires from just over 650 donors and added high-resolution HLA genotyping to investigate patterns of TCR occurrence. A later genetic analysis took genome-wide SNP genotypes for about three fifths of the 666 donors and used that subset as a discovery cohort. Typing coverage varied by locus: about 620-640 donors for A, B, C, DRB1 and DQB1; approximately 520 for DQA1; more than 600 for DPA1; roughly 450 for DPB1. An earlier analysis of around 540 of the donors applied high-throughput TCR beta sequencing to assess whether each TCR beta V gene segment acted as functional or pseudogenic. The study combined high-throughput TCR immunosequencing, statistical association of individual TCRs with disease status, and machine learning to predict cytomegalovirus infection status. The T cell repertoires of 550 to 850 subjects were profiled by immunosequencing and related to cytomegalovirus serostatus. Along with the approximately 650-subject first cohort, a separate validation cohort of over a hundred different subjects was used. HLA typing included class I and class II loci at four-digit resolution. Every repertoire in the discovery cohort had been generated on one and the same sequencing platform. The study aimed to test whether signatures of past pathogen exposure could be identified by cataloging public T cell receptors. General study outcomes and caveats: Because counts were too low, seventeen rarely observed V segments, including chromosome 9 orphons, were excluded from the earlier analysis of 500 to 700 of the donors. For the cohort, immune exposure information was limited to CMV serostatus. According to a later analysis, TCR association rates differed among HLA loci, with DRB1 alleles showing the most associated TCRs and HLA-C alleles showing the fewest. The classifier was reported to diagnose cytomegalovirus status with high specificity and sensitivity in both the original and validation cohorts. This cohort had only TCR beta chains sequenced, and the lack of alpha or paired-chain data limited which features could be detected. A later analysis found that HLA-associated TCR beta chains were more clonally expanded and had lower generation probabilities than equally common non-associated chains. Correlated functional status among segregating V segments might reflect linkage disequilibrium, but an unknown experimental factor could not be ruled out. The sequencing pipeline was judged likely to have produced a cluster of highly shared sequence variants as a technical artifact. Presence/absence analyses assumed roughly uniform sequencing depth across donors, an assumption that may not hold. A later analysis associated about 17,000 TCR beta sequences with specific HLA alleles at a false discovery rate of 0.05. Strong co-occurrence of HLA alleles, especially DR and DQ, made assigning TCR associations to individual alleles difficult. In an earlier analysis of over 550 of the donors, most TCR beta V segments were observed in productive rearrangements about 87% or about 30% of the time, broadly matching IMGT annotations. Most TCR sequences were observed very rarely across donors, whereas some public TCRs were present in many individuals. HLA typing was unavailable for some donors at each locus, so association tests used only the typed subset. It was suggested by the authors that the approach could potentially be generalized to other disease states and immunological phenotypes. Most CMV-associated TCR beta chains appeared to be HLA-restricted in a later analysis, and the HLA associations seemed to be driven largely by CMV exposure. The study gave a list of 150 to 200 TCR beta chains associated with cytomegalovirus. Three of the identified cytomegalovirus-associated TCR beta chains were confirmed in vitro to be specific for cytomegalovirus antigens. Some IMGT-functional V segments, including TRBV6-2 and TRBV6-3, could not be told apart with the 87-base-pair reads, so those segments were excluded. A later genetic analysis associated a missense DCLRE1C variant with V-gene and J-gene trimming of TCR beta chains, and an independent cohort replicated the association. Several of the top co-occurrence clusters appeared to be linked to parvovirus B19, influenza, CMV and Epstein-Barr virus, according to a later analysis. In a later genetic analysis, fewer N-insertions in productive TCRs were reported among donors in an Asian-associated ancestry cluster than the 666-donor mean. A further reported finding was that TCR beta sequences accurately predicted the HLA-A and HLA-B alleles for most subjects in the first cohort.

The cohort comprised some 700 healthy bone marrow donors. At the time of sampling, all cohort members were nominally healthy, though unrecorded immune exposures were likely present. The donor was CMV seronegative and belonged to the group of 352 seronegative cohort members. A peripheral blood sample was provided by each donor, and peripheral blood mononuclear cells were used for TCR beta sequencing. Genomic DNA extraction from the blood cell samples was performed with the Qiagen DNeasy Blood Extraction Kit. The library was made by the immunoSEQ multiplex PCR assay. For the multiplex PCR, a mixture combining 60 forward primers for TCR Vbeta segments and 13 reverse primers for TCR Jbeta segments was used. The CDR3 region of rearranged TCR beta genes was amplified from genomic DNA by a multiplex PCR assay. The amplified TCR beta libraries were sequenced on the Illumina HiSeq System as 87-base-pair reads. The source study handled its data this way. Across the 500 to 750 repertoires, a later analysis counted some 81 million unique TCR beta chains, about 10 million of which were shared by at least two donors. A nearest-neighbor algorithm error-corrected the raw reads and collapsed the reads into unique sequences, merging closely related sequences to remove PCR and sequencing errors. To assign V, D and J gene segments, CDR3 sequences were aligned to IMGT reference sequences. For a sequence to be retained, a match of at least six nucleotides to both a V gene segment and a J gene segment was required. A rearrangement was called productive if the CDR3 had no stop codons and remained in frame with V and J, and every other rearrangement was called non-productive. CDR3 was defined by IMGT convention, running from the second conserved V-encoded cysteine to the conserved J-encoded phenylalanine. The earlier analysis of 587 of the donors excluded any sequence lacking an unambiguous match to a single V gene segment. An earlier analysis of a few hundred of the donors classified V segments as functional when productive rearrangements were above 56.7% and as segregating when the standard deviation between donors was above 5%. A statistical classification framework was developed to diagnose cytomegalovirus status using the catalog of TCR beta chain sequences. In a later analysis, TCR nucleotide sequences were compared against IMGT/GENE-DB human TR gene sequences so that V and J genes could be assigned. In a later analysis, CDR3 sequences and most-parsimonious VDJ recombination scenarios were assigned using the TCRdist pipeline. In a later analysis, each TCR beta chain was defined by its CDR3 amino acid sequence together with its V-gene family, and reads without a unique V-gene family were excluded. A later analysis removed nearly 600 highly shared, low-generation-probability nucleotide sequences to deal with suspected cross-contamination and a sequencing artifact. In a later analysis, a clonal expansion index was calculated for each public chain from normalized within-repertoire ranks of inferred template counts. In a later analysis, generation probabilities were computed using a VDJ recombination model fitted to out-of-frame rearrangements, and the results were checked against IGoR. Hypergeometric tests were used in a later analysis to score TCR-TCR, TCR-HLA and TCR-CMV co-occurrence, with a repertoire-size bias correction applied to the TCR pairs. In a later analysis, false discovery rates were estimated by permuting HLA or CMV assignments 20 times. A later analysis grouped co-occurring TCRs with DBSCAN, adding TCRdist sequence similarity when clustering within HLA-allele-positive subsets. Repertoires with fewer than 30,000 or more than 120,000 public chains, plus five repertoires with anomalous nucleotide sharing, were excluded from co-occurrence clustering. TCRdb mirrors the immuneACCESS table, restricted to in-frame sequences. Some clones are absent from its copies; in checked studies, under half trace to an unresolved V gene, and the reason for the others is unknown. The V and J calls and clone size were taken over from that table, and D and trimming were inferred from the DNA. A total of 200,000 to 250,000 clones appear in this sample, over 75% of them only once. The ten largest make up 0.2% to 0.25% of the sample.

Sequences SGHRS (CDR1) and YFSETQ (CDR2) are obtained from the germline V gene. Unmatched junction bases come to 11, with V trimmed by 4 bases and J by 9 bases. Measured from the cysteine to the phenylalanine, the CDR3 is 16 residues long. The CDR3 DNA has 48 bases and is translated from base 1. A remark on this clone: This receptor's antigen is unknown. Per-base qualities were not stored, and no clone one base away is much larger.

Recombination linked TRBV5-1 to TRBJ2-1, with TRBD2 matching 12 junction bases. The TCR comes from a girl aged 2 to 9 in good health and CMV-seronegative. Sequenced input: PBMCs. The DNA sequence is given as TGCGCCAGCAGCCGAACTCTAGCGGGAGGGCCTCGTGAGCAGTTCTTC. Translated, it gives CASSRTLAGGPREQFF. The CDR3 plus the reference TRBV5-1 and TRBJ2-1 genes for the other parts give the full variable domain: KAGVTQTPRYLIKTRGQQVTLSCSPISGHRSVSWYQQTPGQGLQFLFEYFSETQRNKGNFPGRFSGRQFSNSRSEMNVSTLELGDSALYLCASSRTLAGGPREQFFGPGTRLTVL.